These 18 T cell receptor beta chains were sequenced from one sample in a study of regulatory T cells in long-lasting Graves disease. Assembly of TCR beta libraries relied on iRepertoire HTBI primers together with Arm-PCR of CDR3 regions. In TCRdb, the multiplex PCR reads were re-called with MiXCR into one record per CDR3 protein. The table shows approximately 400,000 distinct CDR3 sequences, with around 15% occurring only once. The time point was: newly diagnosed GD, antithyroid drugs for less than 3 months. PBMCs were the source of the RNA used for TCR sequencing. This material consisted of peripheral blood mononuclear cells (PBMCs), taken at new diagnosis, from a patient treated with antithyroid drugs. The source of these receptors is a female donor with Graves disease.

This clonotype was recorded many times. The rearrangement joins TRBV4-1 to TRBJ2-5; 8 bases align to TRBD1. The tail of the sequence fits TRBJ2-1 better, so the J call may be wrong. The CDR3 extends over 17 amino acids. Per germline, CDR1 MGHRA and CDR2 YSYEKL. The CDR3 coding sequence is TGCGCCAGCAGCCAAGATTGGGGACAGGCTGACCGCAATGAGCAGTTCTTC. As protein: CASSQDWGQADRNEQFF.

A remark on this clonotype: One base away lies a much larger clone, so this may be a sequencing read error. The chain couples TRBV20-1 to TRBJ1-1; possibly TRBD1 for D (6 bases). The germline CDR1 and CDR2 sequences are DFQATT and SNEGSKA (reference sequence). Trimming took off 3 bases at V and 1 base at J, with 12 bases between the two ends. The CDR3 is 14 residues long. CDR3 in DNA: TGCAGTGCTAGGGCGGGGGCGGCGAACACTGAAGCTTTCTTT. This gives the protein CSARAGAANTEAFF.

This clonotype was seen at least ten times. The J gene is TRBJ2-7, the V gene TRBV3-1; D is unclear. Germline values: CDR1 LGHDT, CDR2 YNNKEL (reference sequence). The CDR3 contains 12 residues. V was cut by 0 bases and J by 2 bases, with 2 bases left in between. CDR3 coding DNA: TGTGCCAGCAGCCAAGATACCTACGAGCAGTACTTC. Its protein is CASSQDTYEQYF.

The chain couples TRBV29-1 to TRBJ1-5; D uncertain. Germline loops: CDR1 SQVTM, CDR2 ANQGSEA. The CDR3 is 13 residues long. CDR3 DNA sequence: TGCAGTGAGGAGCTCTATAGCAATCAGCCCCAGCATTTT. Translating gives CSEELYSNQPQHF.

In this sample, this clonotype turned up many times. The V and J genes are TRBV7-2 and TRBJ2-7; TRBD2 is a possible D gene (5 bases). The CDR3 extends over 14 amino acids. The V end was cut by 1 base, the J end by 7 bases, with 14 bases between. Germline lookup yields CDR1 SGHTA and CDR2 FQGNSA. DNA for the CDR3: TGTGCCAGCAGCTTAGATAACAGACTACGAGAGCAGTACTTC. Its translation: CASSLDNRLREQYF.

This clonotype was seen ten or more times. This sequence joins TRBV27 and TRBJ1-1; D gene unclear. Trimming stripped 7 bases from V and 6 bases from J, with 21 bases between. CDR1 and CDR2 from the germline V gene are MNHEY and SMNVEV (reference sequence). There are 15 residues in the CDR3. CDR3 amino acids: CASTPRVFSFAEAFF. CDR3 in DNA: TGTGCCAGCACCCCACGAGTTTTTAGTTTTGCTGAAGCTTTCTTT.

This chain joins TRBV6-9 and TRBJ1-3; tentatively, D is TRBD1 (6 bases). The V end lost 4 bases, the J end lost 2 bases, and 12 bases lay between the germline ends. The CDR3 is made up of 15 amino acids. Germline V gene data show CDR1 as MNHGY and CDR2 as SVAAGI. Written as DNA, the CDR3 is TGTGCCAGCAGTTTTCTGGACAGACCTGGAAACACCATATATTTT. This sequence encodes CASSFLDRPGNTIYF.

The V gene is TRBV7-2, the J gene TRBJ2-7; D remains unclear. The CDR3 extends over 13 amino acids. V lost 4 bases and J lost 0, with 7 bases in between. The germline V gene encodes CDR1 SGHTA and CDR2 FQGNSA. CDR3 amino acids: CASSSWSSYEQYF. The CDR3, as DNA: TGTGCCAGCAGCTCGTGGTCCTCCTACGAGCAGTACTTC.

This clonotype has ten or more counts. The genes are TRBV10-3 and TRBJ1-3; D may be TRBD1 (5 bases). Trimming stripped 1 base from V and 0 bases from J, with 7 bases between. Germline V gene sequence: CDR1 ENHRY, CDR2 SYGVKD. CDR3 length: 15 amino acids. The CDR3 loop reads CAISEWGDSGNTIYF. The CDR3 DNA reads TGTGCCATCAGTGAGTGGGGGGACTCTGGAAACACCATATATTTT.

A few counts support this clonotype. A single base separates this from a much larger clone, so it may be a read error. It is likely a read error, because the conserved phenylalanine at the end of the CDR3 is missing. The CDR3 sequence is CASSARLTGGDTQYS. CDR3 nucleotides: TGTGCCAGCAGCGCCCGCCTTACAGGGGGAGATACGCAGTATTCT. This rearrangement joins TRBV3-1 to TRBJ2-3; 8 bases are shared with TRBD1. The junction had 9 bases not matched to a gene; V was cut back by 5 bases and J by 5 bases. The CDR3 runs 15 residues. Germline CDR1 reads LGHDT; CDR2 reads YNNKEL (reference sequence).

This clonotype came up many times. V is TRBV2 and J is TRBJ2-1; D may be TRBD2 (5 bases). V was shortened by 7 bases and J by 10 bases, with 23 bases between the two germline ends. This CDR3 spans 15 amino acids. Germline V gene sequence: CDR1 SNHLY, CDR2 FYNNEI. CDR3 DNA: TGTGCCAGCATCCGTTTGATTTCCCTCTCGGGAGAGCAGTTCTTC. This translates into CASIRLISLSGEQFF. The entire variable domain, with the rest obtained from reference TRBV2 and TRBJ2-1, is as follows: EPEVTQTPSHQVTQMGQEVILRCVPISNHLYFYWYRQILGQKVEFLVSFYNNEISEKSEIFDDQFSVERPDGSNFTLKIRSTKLEDSAMYFCASIRLISLSGEQFFGPGTRLTVL.

This clonotype has a count of ten or more. V usage is TRBV12-3 or TRBV12-4 and J usage is TRBJ1-2; no clear D gene. Trimming shortened V by 6 bases and J by 2 bases, and 4 bases separated the two germline ends. CDR3 length equals 11 residues. The chain's CDR3 is CASSPNYGYTF. The CDR3 nucleotides are TGTGCCAGCAGCCCGAACTATGGCTACACCTTC.

The chain is built from TRBV10-3 and TRBJ1-1; unclear D gene. The CDR3 covers 11 residues. V lost 10 bases, J lost 5 bases, and 11 bases lay in between. The germline gives CDR1 ENHRY, CDR2 SYGVKD. In DNA form, the CDR3 reads TGTGCCACCGGACGGGGAACTGAAGCTTTCTTT. As protein: CATGRGTEAFF.

The chain couples TRBV7-2 to TRBJ2-3; 7 bases are a match to TRBD1. CDR3 size: 16 residues. Trimming at V came to 5 bases and at J to 1 base, leaving 9 bases not matched to a gene. Germline values: CDR1 SGHTA, CDR2 FQGNSA. For the CDR3, the DNA is TGTGCCAGCAGCCGACGGAGACAGGGCGGCACAGATACGCAGTATTTT. Protein: CASSRRRQGGTDTQYF.

This clonotype was seen many times. The rearrangement uses TRBV28 and TRBJ2-7; 7 nucleotides align to TRBD2. V dropped 3 bases and J dropped 0; count of bases not matched to a gene: 14. Germline V gene lookup returns CDR1 MDHEN and CDR2 SYDVKM. This CDR3 has 18 residues. In nucleotides, the CDR3 is TGTGCCAGCAGTTTGAGTCTCTCGGGAGGAGAGAGCTCCTACGAGCAGTACTTC. Its protein is CASSLSLSGGESSYEQYF.

This clonotype showed up many times. The rearrangement joins TRBV12-3 or TRBV12-4 to TRBJ1-2, with TRBD1 matching 7 bases. V was pared by 0 bases and J by 8 bases, with 6 bases of the junction left unmatched. The CDR3 has 14 residues. The CDR3 spells CASSLAGTENGYTF. CDR3 in DNA: TGTGCCAGCAGTTTAGCCGGGACAGAGAACGGCTACACCTTC.

This clonotype was observed a few times. Being one base from a much bigger clone, this may be a read error. The CDR3 does not close with the conserved phenylalanine or tryptophan, likely indicating a read error. The CDR3 coding sequence is TGTGCCAGCAGTGAATCCCGCGGTACTAGTATTGTCAGGAATGAGCAGTTCCTC. Its protein product is CASSESRGTSIVRNEQFL. V gene TRBV6-1 combines with J gene TRBJ2-1, with D possibly matching TRBD2 (5 bases). The germline V gene has CDR1 MNHNS and CDR2 SASEGT. There are 18 residues in the CDR3. V shed 2 bases and J shed 7 bases, with 24 bases lying between them.

This clonotype was observed many times. The chain uses TRBV20-1 and TRBJ2-3; weak D call: TRBD2 (5 bases). The CDR3 has 14 amino acids. The germline V and J ends were trimmed by 6 bases and 3 bases, with 16 bases remaining between them. Germline assignment: CDR1 DFQATT and CDR2 SNEGSKA (reference sequence). CDR3 protein: CSAPPAGITDTQYF. The CDR3 nucleotides read TGCAGTGCCCCCCCGGCCGGGATTACAGATACGCAGTATTTT.